This TCR beta chain was sequenced in a study of blood T cell repertoires in COVID-19. Study-level information: The United States, Italy and Spain were the sources of the acute and convalescent COVID-19 samples. Sample material is recorded as cDNA or gDNA derived from T cells, B-cell-depleted T cells, or PBMCs.

Per the germline V gene, CDR1 is SGDLS and CDR2 is YYNGEE. The CDR3 is 16 residues long. V dropped 0 bases and J dropped 0 bases, with 10 bases sitting between them. In the source study's methods: Amplifying reference gene primers gave estimates of nucleated cell counts. Assay: immunoSEQ multiplex PCR; the TCRdb copy retains only in-frame clones and omits some. V, J and clone size derive from that table, while D and trimming were established from the DNA sequence. The sample includes about 56,000 clones, roughly 80% seen only once; the top ten take approximately 16%. Seattle's cohort entered during active infection and was followed longitudinally.

Sequences were obtained from peripheral blood. The origin of this receptor is a man between 60 and 70 years old with COVID-19, enrolled during active disease. V usage is TRBV9 and J usage is TRBJ1-5; no clear D. The CDR3 here is CASSVGEGDSNQPQHF. The CDR3 DNA follows: TGTGCCAGCAGCGTAGGGGAGGGTGATAGCAATCAGCCCCAGCATTTT.